A selection of T cell receptor beta chains follows, all from one sample in a study of blood T cell repertoires in COVID-19. The assay was immunoSEQ multiplex PCR, and TCRdb's table has in-frame clones only and misses some. The sample consists of 380,000 or so clones, approximately 90% of them appearing once. Specimen: PBMCs or T cells enriched from blood (not recorded which). All receptors come from a woman aged 30 to 39 with acute COVID-19. Each CDR3 is given with its conserved first and last residue. The order of the fields is D gene, clone size, J gene, V gene, CDR3 DNA, CDR3 protein. D genes are given only for firm matches. A row's size may be missing; if present it is once, few, many or a size class.

TRBD2	once	TRBJ2-3	TRBV7-8	TGTGCCAGCAGCTCAAGCAGGCTAGCGGGGGGGCAAGTAGGCACAGATACGCAGTATTTT	CASSSSRLAGGQVGTDTQYF
TRBD1	.	TRBJ1-6	TRBV6-4	TGTGCCAGCAGTCCGACAGGGGGCTTTACTTCACCCCTCCACTTT	CASSPTGGFTSPLHF
.	.	TRBJ1-5	TRBV9	TGTGCCAGCAGCGTGACAGTCGGCCCTGGTCAGCCCCAGCATTTT	CASSVTVGPGQPQHF
.	many	TRBJ1-6	TRBV9	TGTGCCAGCAGCGTAGCCGAGGGAAGCTCCTATAATTCACCCCTCCACTTT	CASSVAEGSSYNSPLHF
TRBD2	few	TRBJ2-5	TRBV19	TGTGCCAGTAGTATTAGGCGACTAGCGGGGGGTCAAGAGACCCAGTACTTC	CASSIRRLAGGQETQYF
.	.	TRBJ2-2	TRBV5-1	TGCGCCAGCAGTACCGGGATGCTAGCGTCCTCCGGGGAGCTGTTTTTT	CASSTGMLASSGELFF
TRBD2	.	TRBJ2-3	TRBV3-1/TRBV3-2	TGTGCCAGCAGCCAAGCGTTTCGACTAGCGGGGGGCAACACAGATACGCAGTATTTT	CASSQAFRLAGGNTDTQYF
.	.	TRBJ1-1	TRBV4-3	TGCGCCAGCAGCCAAGATCTCTGGGAGGACACTGAAGCTTTCTTT	CASSQDLWEDTEAFF
TRBD1	.	TRBJ1-1	TRBV6-2/TRBV6-3	TGTGCCAGCAGTCCATGGACAGGGAGAAGGCCTGAAGCTTTCTTT	CASSPWTGRRPEAFF
.	.	TRBJ1-1	TRBV6-5	TGTGCCACTACGACAGGTACGCCTGAAGCTTTCTTT	CATTTGTPEAFF
TRBD2	.	TRBJ2-3	TRBV15	TGTGCGTCTGGACTAGGAAGCACAGATACGCAGTATTTT	CASGLGSTDTQYF
.	.	TRBJ2-1	TRBV4-2	TGTGCCAGCAGCCAAGATGGGCCAGACCTGTACAATGAGCAGTTCTTC	CASSQDGPDLYNEQFF
TRBD1	.	TRBJ2-1	TRBV5-1	TGCGCCAGCAGCTCGGACCAGGGGGCATCCTACAATGAGCAGTTCTTC	CASSSDQGASYNEQFF
.	once	TRBJ1-6	TRBV4-1	TGCGCCAGCAGCCCTGGTACCGGGGTTAATTCACCCCTCCACTTT	CASSPGTGVNSPLHF
TRBD2	.	TRBJ2-5	TRBV15	TGTGCCACCAGCAGAGGACTAGCGGGGTTAGAGACCCAGTACTTC	CATSRGLAGLETQYF
.	few	TRBJ1-2	TRBV7-9	TGTGCCAGCAGCTCCACAAACAGGGCCTATGGCTACACCTTC	CASSSTNRAYGYTF
.	few	TRBJ1-6	TRBV28	TGTGCCAGCAGTTTGGCCCCCAATTCACCCCTCCACTTT	CASSLAPNSPLHF
TRBD1	.	TRBJ1-2	TRBV5-1	TGCGCCAGCAGCGCACAGGGGCTAGAGTATGGCTACACCTTC	CASSAQGLEYGYTF
TRBD2	.	TRBJ2-1	TRBV7-9	TGTGCCAGCAGCTCATTAGGGGCCCTAGCGGGGGCCCCCTACAATGAGCAGTTCTTC	CASSSLGALAGAPYNEQFF
TRBD1	.	TRBJ2-7	TRBV6-6	TGTGCCAGCAGTTACTCCGGGACAGGGGGCGGGTACGAGCAGTACTTC	CASSYSGTGGGYEQYF
.	.	TRBJ1-3	TRBV12-5	TGTGCTAGTGGTTTCGAGATCCGGGGCTCTGGAAACACCATATATTTT	CASGFEIRGSGNTIYF
.	.	TRBJ2-7	TRBV7-2	TGTGCCAGCAGCCAAGCAGGGAAAGCCTACGAGCAGTACTTC	CASSQAGKAYEQYF
.	.	TRBJ2-7	TRBV6-5	TGTGCCAGCCAGGGGATACAGAGGTCCTACGAGCAGTACTTC	CASQGIQRSYEQYF
.	.	TRBJ1-4	TRBV29-1	TGCAGCGCGACGGGGAGCGGGGGTGAAAAACTGTTTTTT	CSATGSGGEKLFF
.	once	TRBJ2-7	TRBV19	TGTGCCAGCGGAGGGACAGCCACTTACGAGCAGTACTTC	CASGGTATYEQYF
TRBD2	.	TRBJ2-7	TRBV19	TGTGCCAGCGGGACTAGCGGTTGGGAGCAGTACTTC	CASGTSGWEQYF
.	.	TRBJ2-2	TRBV19	TGTGCCAGTAGTATAGGAGGCACGAGGGAGCTGTTTTTT	CASSIGGTRELFF
TRBD1	.	TRBJ1-4	TRBV4-1	TGCGCCAGCAGCCGAGACCGGGACAGGAAGGAAAAACTGTTTTTT	CASSRDRDRKEKLFF
TRBD1	.	TRBJ2-1	TRBV4-1	TGCGCCAGCAGCCAAAGACAGGGCGATGAGCAGTTCTTC	CASSQRQGDEQFF
TRBD1	.	TRBJ1-5	TRBV3-1/TRBV3-2	TGTGCCAGCAGCCTACAGGGGGAACTAGGCAATCAGCCCCAGCATTTT	CASSLQGELGNQPQHF
.	.	TRBJ2-7	TRBV2	TGTGCCAGCAGCCCCCCCGGGCTAGCGCCATACGAGCAGTACTTC	CASSPPGLAPYEQYF
.	.	TRBJ2-3	TRBV24-1	TGTGCCACCAGCTCTCCGGGCGGGTTTACAGATACGCAGTATTTT	CATSSPGGFTDTQYF
TRBD1	.	TRBJ1-6	TRBV27	TGTGCCAGCAGGCCGGGACAGAGATTTAATTCACCCCTCCACTTT	CASRPGQRFNSPLHF
TRBD1	.	TRBJ1-1	TRBV27	TGTGCCAGCAGTCCCGACAGGGTCCGAACTGAAGCTTTCTTT	CASSPDRVRTEAFF
.	.	TRBJ2-5	TRBV11-2	TGTGCCAGCAGCTTAGCGGCAGGGCTACTGGGCCAAGAGACCCAGTACTTC	CASSLAAGLLGQETQYF
.	.	TRBJ2-2	TRBV18	TGTGCCAGCTCACTCTCATTGGTCGGGAACACCGGGGAGCTGTTTTTT	CASSLSLVGNTGELFF
TRBD1	.	TRBJ2-1	TRBV7-2	TGTGCCAGCAGCTTTTGGGCAGGGGGCAATGAGCAGTTCTTC	CASSFWAGGNEQFF
TRBD2	.	TRBJ2-2	TRBV6-5	TGTGCCACGACCAAACTAGCGGGGTCGGTCGGGGAGCTGTTTTTT	CATTKLAGSVGELFF
TRBD1	.	TRBJ1-5	TRBV3-1/TRBV3-2	TGTGCCAGCAGCCACACGGACAGGCGAGGCCAGCCCCAGCATTTT	CASSHTDRRGQPQHF
.	.	TRBJ2-1	TRBV27	TGTGCCAGCAGTCTAGACGACGGAAACAATGAGCAGTTCTTC	CASSLDDGNNEQFF
TRBD1	.	TRBJ1-2	TRBV3-1/TRBV3-2	TGTGCCAGCAGCCAATCAAGGGGACAGGGGGGAACTAACTATGGCTACACCTTC	CASSQSRGQGGTNYGYTF
TRBD1	.	TRBJ1-2	TRBV7-9	TGTGCCAGCAGGATGAAAGAGGGGGCTGGCTACACCTTC	CASRMKEGAGYTF
TRBD1	.	TRBJ1-5	TRBV3-1/TRBV3-2	TGTGCCAGCAGACAGGGGTTGAATAGCAATCAGCCCCAGCATTTT	CASRQGLNSNQPQHF
.	.	TRBJ2-2	TRBV5-1	TGCGCCAGCAGTCCGCCGGGACTGCTTAACACCGGGGAGCTGTTTTTT	CASSPPGLLNTGELFF
TRBD2	.	TRBJ2-1	TRBV5-1	TGCGCCAGCAGCTTGGATCTGGCGGGGGGGCGAAATGAGCAGTTCTTC	CASSLDLAGGRNEQFF
TRBD1	.	TRBJ1-4	TRBV9	TGTGCCAGCAGCGTAGCAGGGGGAGATGAAAAACTGTTTTTT	CASSVAGGDEKLFF